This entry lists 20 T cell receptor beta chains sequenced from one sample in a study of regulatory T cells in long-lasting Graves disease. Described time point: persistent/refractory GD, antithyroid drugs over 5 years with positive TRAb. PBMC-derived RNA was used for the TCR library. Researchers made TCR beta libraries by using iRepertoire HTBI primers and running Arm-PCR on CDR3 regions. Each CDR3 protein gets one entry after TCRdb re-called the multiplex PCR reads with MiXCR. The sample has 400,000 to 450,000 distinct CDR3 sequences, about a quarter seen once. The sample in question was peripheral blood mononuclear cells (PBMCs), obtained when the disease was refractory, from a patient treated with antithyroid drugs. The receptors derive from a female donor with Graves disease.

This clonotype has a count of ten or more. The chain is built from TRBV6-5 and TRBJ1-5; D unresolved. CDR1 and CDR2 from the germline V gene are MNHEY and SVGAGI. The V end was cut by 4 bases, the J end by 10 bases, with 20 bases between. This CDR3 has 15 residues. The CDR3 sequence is CASSLGLPRAFPQHF. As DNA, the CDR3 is TGTGCCAGCAGTTTAGGCCTACCACGAGCATTCCCCCAGCATTTT.

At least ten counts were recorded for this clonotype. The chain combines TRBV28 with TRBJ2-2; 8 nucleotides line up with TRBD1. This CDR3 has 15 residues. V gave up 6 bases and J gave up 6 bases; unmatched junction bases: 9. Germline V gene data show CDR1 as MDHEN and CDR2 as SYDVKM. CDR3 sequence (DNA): TGTGCCAGCAGGACAGGGGAAGGCAGAGCCGGGGAGCTGTTTTTT. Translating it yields CASRTGEGRAGELFF.

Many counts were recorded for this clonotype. CDR3 region: CASSYMTGGNTEAFF. The CDR3 bases are TGTGCCAGCAGTTATATGACAGGAGGGAACACTGAAGCTTTCTTT. This chain joins TRBV6-5 and TRBJ1-1; tentative D call: TRBD1 (6 bases). In germline, CDR1 is MNHEY, CDR2 SVGAGI. This CDR3 spans 15 amino acids. Trimming took 3 bases from V and 1 from J, leaving 12 bases between them.

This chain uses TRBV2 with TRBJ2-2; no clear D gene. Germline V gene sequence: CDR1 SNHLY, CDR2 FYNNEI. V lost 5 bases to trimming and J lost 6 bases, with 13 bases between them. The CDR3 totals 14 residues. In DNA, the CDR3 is TGTGCCAGCAGTTATACGGCTGGGGCCGGGGAGCTGTTTTTT. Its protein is CASSYTAGAGELFF.

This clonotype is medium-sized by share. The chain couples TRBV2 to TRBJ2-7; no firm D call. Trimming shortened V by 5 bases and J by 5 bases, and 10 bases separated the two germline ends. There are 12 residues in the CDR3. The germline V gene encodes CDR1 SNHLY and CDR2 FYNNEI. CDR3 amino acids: CASSSQAHEQYF. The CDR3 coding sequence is TGTGCCAGCAGTTCCCAGGCCCACGAGCAGTACTTC.

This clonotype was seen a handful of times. The chain's CDR3 is CASSHDRGYGSNQPQHF. The CDR3 DNA follows: TGTGCCAGCAGTCATGACAGGGGATACGGTAGCAATCAGCCCCAGCATTTT. The chain employs TRBV12-3 or TRBV12-4 and TRBJ1-5; 8 bases map to TRBD1. J gave up 0 bases and V 5 bases, and 9 bases lay outside the gene matches. This CDR3 is built from 17 residues.

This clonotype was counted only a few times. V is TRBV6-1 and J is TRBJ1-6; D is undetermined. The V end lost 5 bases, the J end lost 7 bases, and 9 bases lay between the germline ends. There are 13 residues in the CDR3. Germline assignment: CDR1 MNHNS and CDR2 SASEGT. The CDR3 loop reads CASSQTVNSPLHF. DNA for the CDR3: TGTGCCAGCAGTCAAACGGTGAATTCACCCCTCCACTTT.

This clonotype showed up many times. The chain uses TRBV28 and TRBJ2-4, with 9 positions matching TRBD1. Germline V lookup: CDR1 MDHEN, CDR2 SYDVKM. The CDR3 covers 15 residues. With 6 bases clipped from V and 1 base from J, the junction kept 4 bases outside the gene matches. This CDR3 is CASRQQGAAKNIQYF. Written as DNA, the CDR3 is TGTGCCAGCAGGCAACAGGGGGCGGCCAAAAACATTCAGTACTTC.

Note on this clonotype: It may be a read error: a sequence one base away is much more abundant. CDR3 DNA sequence: TGTGCCAGCAGCCCCTGGACGGGGAACCCTGAAGCTTTCTTT. Amino acids: CASSPWTGNPEAFF. The chain recombines TRBV7-8 with TRBJ1-1, with D unclear. Germline assignment: CDR1 SGHVS and CDR2 FQNEAQ. The CDR3 is made up of 14 amino acids.

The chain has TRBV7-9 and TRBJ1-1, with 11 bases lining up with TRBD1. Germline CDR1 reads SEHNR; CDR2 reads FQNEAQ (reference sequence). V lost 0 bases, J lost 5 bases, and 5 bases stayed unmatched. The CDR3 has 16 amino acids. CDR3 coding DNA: TGTGCCAGCAGCTTAGCGGGGACAGGGGGGAAAACTGAAGCTTTCTTT. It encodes CASSLAGTGGKTEAFF.

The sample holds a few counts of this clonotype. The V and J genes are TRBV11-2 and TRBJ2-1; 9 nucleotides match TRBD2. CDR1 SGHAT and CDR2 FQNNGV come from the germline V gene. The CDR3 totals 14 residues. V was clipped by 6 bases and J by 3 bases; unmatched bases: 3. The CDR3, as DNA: TGTGCCAGCAGTCTTAGCGGGGGCTACAATGAGCAGTTCTTC. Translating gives CASSLSGGYNEQFF. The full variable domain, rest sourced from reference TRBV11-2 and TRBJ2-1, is EAGVAQSPRYKIIEKRQSVAFWCNPISGHATLYWYQQILGQGPKLLIQFQNNGVVDDSQLPKDRFSAERLKGVDSTLKIQPAKLEDSAVYLCASSLSGGYNEQFFGPGTRLTVL.

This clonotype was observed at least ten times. This CDR3 reads CASGGNTEAFF. The CDR3 coding sequence is TGTGCCAGCGGGGGGAACACTGAAGCTTTCTTT. The chain carries TRBV6-1 and TRBJ1-1; TRBD1 might be the D (5 bases). Between the trimmed V and J ends, which lost 8 bases and 1 base, there was a span of 5 bases. Germline assignment: CDR1 MNHNS and CDR2 SASEGT. CDR3 length equals 11 residues.

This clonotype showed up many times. In DNA, the CDR3 is TGTGCCAGCAGTGATATGGCAGGGGTTTTGAACACTGAAGCTTTCTTT. Protein sequence: CASSDMAGVLNTEAFF. This sequence joins TRBV28 and TRBJ1-1; D possibly corresponds to TRBD1 (6 bases). The CDR3 totals 16 residues. Germline V CDR1 and CDR2: MDHEN, SYDVKM. The V end was cut by 5 bases, the J end by 0 bases, with 16 bases between.

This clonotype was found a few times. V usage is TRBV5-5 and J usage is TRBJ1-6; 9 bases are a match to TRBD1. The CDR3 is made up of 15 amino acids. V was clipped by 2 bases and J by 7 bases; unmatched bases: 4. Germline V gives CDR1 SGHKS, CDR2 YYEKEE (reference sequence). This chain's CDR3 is CASSFGGTGNSPLHF. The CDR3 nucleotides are TGTGCCAGCAGCTTTGGAGGGACAGGGAATTCACCCCTCCACTTT.

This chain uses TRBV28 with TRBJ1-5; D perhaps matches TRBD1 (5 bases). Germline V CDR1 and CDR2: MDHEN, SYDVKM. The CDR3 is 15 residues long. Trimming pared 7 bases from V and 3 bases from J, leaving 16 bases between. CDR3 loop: CASMVAGRHNQPQHF. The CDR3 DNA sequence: TGTGCCAGCATGGTAGCGGGGCGGCACAATCAGCCCCAGCATTTT.

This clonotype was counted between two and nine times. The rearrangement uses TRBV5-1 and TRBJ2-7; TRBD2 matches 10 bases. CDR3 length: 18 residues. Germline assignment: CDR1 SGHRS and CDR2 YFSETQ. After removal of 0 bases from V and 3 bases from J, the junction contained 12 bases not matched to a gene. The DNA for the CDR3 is TGCGCCAGCAGCTTGGAGGTTGGTCTAGCGGGAGTTTACTACGAGCAGTACTTC. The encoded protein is CASSLEVGLAGVYYEQYF.

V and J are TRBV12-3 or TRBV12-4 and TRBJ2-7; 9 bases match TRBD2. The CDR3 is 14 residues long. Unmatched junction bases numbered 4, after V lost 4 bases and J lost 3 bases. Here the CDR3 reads CASSSSGESYEQYF. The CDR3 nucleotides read TGTGCCAGCAGTTCTAGCGGGGAAAGCTACGAGCAGTACTTC.

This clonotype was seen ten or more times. Here the CDR3 reads CASSAGTRSYEQYF. In DNA, the CDR3 is TGTGCCAGCAGTGCCGGGACGAGGAGCTACGAGCAGTACTTC. The V and J genes are TRBV7-2 and TRBJ2-7; D is perhaps TRBD1 or TRBD2 (5 bases each). V was cut by 6 bases and J by 3 bases, with 15 bases left in between. Per the germline V gene, CDR1 is SGHTA and CDR2 is FQGNSA. This CDR3 has 14 amino acids.

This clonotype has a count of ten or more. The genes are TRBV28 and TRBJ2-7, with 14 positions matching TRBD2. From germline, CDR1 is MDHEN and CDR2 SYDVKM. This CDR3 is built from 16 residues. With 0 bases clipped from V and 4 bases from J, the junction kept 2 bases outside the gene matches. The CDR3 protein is CASSLWTSGRAYEQYF. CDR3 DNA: TGTGCCAGCAGTTTATGGACTAGCGGGAGGGCGTACGAGCAGTACTTC.

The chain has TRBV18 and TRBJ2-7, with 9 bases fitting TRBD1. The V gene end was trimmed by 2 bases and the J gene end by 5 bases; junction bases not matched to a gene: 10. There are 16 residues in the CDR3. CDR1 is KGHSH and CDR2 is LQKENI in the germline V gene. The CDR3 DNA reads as TGTGCCAGCTCACCAGGCGCCGGGACAGGGAAGAACGAGCAGTACTTC. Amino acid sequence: CASSPGAGTGKNEQYF.